A single sample gave rise to the 7 T cell receptor beta chains below, sequenced in a study of breast tumors, draining lymph nodes, adjacent tissues. TCRdb re-derived calls from the multiplex PCR reads in MiXCR, one entry per CDR3 protein. The sample contains roughly 70,000 distinct CDR3 sequences, about 40% of which appear only once. Sequences were obtained from breast tumor tissue. The receptors were sampled from a female donor with breast cancer. Some clones in this sample may be carry-over from other donors' samples.

This clonotype was counted at least ten times. This chain uses TRBV11-3 with TRBJ2-1; perhaps TRBD1 as D (6 bases). The CDR3 runs to 16 residues. Trimming stripped 1 base from V and 4 bases from J, with 14 bases between. Per the germline V gene, CDR1 is SGHNT and CDR2 is YENEEA. The CDR3 region has the DNA TGTGCCAGCAGCTTAGTGACAGGTTCAAGGTACAATGAGCAGTTCTTC. Its translation is CASSLVTGSRYNEQFF.

The CDR3, as DNA: TGTGCCAGCAGTGAACCTTTGGACAGTGACTACGAGCAGTACTTC. This translates into CASSEPLDSDYEQYF. This chain uses TRBV2 with TRBJ2-7; a weak D match, TRBD1 (6 bases). Germline CDR1 is SNHLY and CDR2 is FYNNEI. Trimming removed 2 bases at V and 3 bases at J, with 14 bases between. The CDR3 loop spans 15 amino acids.

This clonotype was found many times. V gene TRBV20-1 combines with J gene TRBJ1-2; 9 nucleotides agree with TRBD1. Germline V gene lookup returns CDR1 DFQATT and CDR2 SNEGSKA (reference sequence). Trimming cost V 5 bases and J 7 bases; bases outside gene matches: 5. CDR3 size: 12 residues. The chain's CDR3 is CSAPDRGIGYTF. The CDR3 nucleotides are TGCAGTGCTCCGGACAGGGGCATTGGCTACACCTTC.

This clonotype was seen only once. The V and J genes are TRBV3-1 and TRBJ2-2, with D tentatively TRBD2 (5 bases). The CDR3 contains 14 residues. V lost 6 bases to trimming and J lost 4 bases, with 12 bases between them. Germline CDR1 reads LGHDT; CDR2 reads YNNKEL (reference sequence). The CDR3 bases are TGTGCCAGCAGGCGAGCTGGAGGCACCGGGGAGCTGTTTTTT. Protein product: CASRRAGGTGELFF. Based on the CDR3 plus reference TRBV3-1 and TRBJ2-2, the full variable domain is DTAVSQTPKYLVTQMGNDKSIKCEQNLGHDTMYWYKQDSKKFLKIMFSYNNKELIINETVPNRFSPKSPDKAHLNLHINSLELGDSAVYFCASRRAGGTGELFFGEGSRLTVL.

This clonotype was seen repeatedly, ten times or more. The chain carries TRBV4-2 and TRBJ1-6, with D hard to call. The V end was cut by 4 bases, the J end by 3 bases, with 16 bases between. Germline assignment: CDR1 LGHNA and CDR2 YNFKEQ. There are 17 residues in the CDR3. The CDR3: CASSPERVQVYNSPLHF. Here the CDR3 DNA reads TGTGCCAGCAGCCCTGAACGGGTTCAGGTCTATAATTCACCCCTCCACTTT.

This clonotype showed up many times. The rearrangement joins TRBV2 to TRBJ2-1, with 7 bases matching TRBD2. Germline CDR1 SNHLY, CDR2 FYNNEI. CDR3 length: 17 residues. V dropped 8 bases and J dropped 0; count of bases not matched to a gene: 13. This CDR3 is CASHGRGGMSSYNEQFF. The DNA for the CDR3 is TGTGCCAGCCACGGTAGGGGAGGGATGAGCTCCTACAATGAGCAGTTCTTC.

This clonotype was seen at least ten times. The chain carries TRBV19 and TRBJ2-3; possible D gene TRBD1, 5 bases. The V gene lost 3 bases and the J gene lost 5 bases, with 12 bases spanning the gap. Germline loops: CDR1 LNHDA, CDR2 SQIVND (reference sequence). The CDR3 covers 14 residues. As DNA, the CDR3 is TGTGCCAGTAGTATGTACACAGACAGAGATACGCAGTATTTT. Translation gives CASSMYTDRDTQYF.